This T cell receptor beta chain was observed in a study of blood T cell repertoires in COVID-19. About the study: Sample material is recorded as cDNA or gDNA derived from T cells, B-cell-depleted T cells, or PBMCs.

This CDR3 comprises 13 residues. Trimming took 11 bases from V and 2 from J, leaving 14 bases between them. Germline values: CDR1 LNHNV, CDR2 YYDKDF (reference sequence). Profiled with immunoSEQ multiplex PCR; TCRdb holds only in-frame clones, not every one. Found here are about 180,000 clones, more than 75% of them singletons; the top ten hold 0.58%. Material for sequencing was peripheral blood. This chain connects TRBV15 to TRBJ2-3, with D possibly being TRBD1 (5 bases). The clonotype was recovered from a man aged 55 to 70 with COVID-19, enrolled during active disease. CDR3 coding DNA: TGTGCCGCCGCCCAGGGCTACACAGATACGCAGTATTTT. It translates to CAAAQGYTDTQYF.